These 20 T cell receptor beta chains share one sample of origin, sequenced in a study of blood T cell repertoires in COVID-19. TCRdb's copy holds only in-frame clones and misses some; the assay was immunoSEQ multiplex PCR. Of fewer than 60,000 clones in the sample, around 80% were seen once. The sequencing sample was made of peripheral blood. The receptors were gathered from a woman aged 80 or over with COVID-19, enrolled during active disease.

For the CDR3, the DNA is TGCGCCAGCAGCCAATCCGGGACAGGGAGCTACGAGCAGTACTTC. It specifies CASSQSGTGSYEQYF. The rearrangement links TRBV4-1 to TRBJ2-7, with TRBD1 matching 9 bases. The germline V gene has CDR1 MGHRA and CDR2 YSYEKL. CDR3 length equals 15 residues. J was trimmed by 3 bases and V by 2 bases; bases with no gene match: 5.

The CDR3 nucleotides read TGTGCCTCAGGGACAGGGATTGAAGCTTTCTTT. This encodes CASGTGIEAFF. The chain recombines TRBV10-3 with TRBJ1-1, with 9 bases aligning to TRBD1. Germline lookup yields CDR1 ENHRY and CDR2 SYGVKD. The CDR3 is made up of 11 amino acids. V gave up 11 bases and J gave up 7 bases; unmatched junction bases: 5.

As concerns this clone: The same CDR3 arises from other DNA sequences in this sample as well. The V gene is TRBV5-1, the J gene TRBJ2-5; 9 bases are a match to TRBD2. Germline V gene lookup returns CDR1 SGHRS and CDR2 YFSETQ. CDR3 length: 15 residues. V trimming: 2 bases; J trimming: 2 bases; junction bases outside the gene matches: 4. This chain's CDR3 is CASSFSTSGQETQYF. The CDR3 bases are TGCGCCAGCAGCTTTTCGACTAGCGGACAAGAGACCCAGTACTTC.

This clone was seen more than once but under ten times. The chain recombines TRBV11-2 with TRBJ2-1; the D gene is possibly TRBD1 (6 bases). V was clipped by 4 bases and J by 10 bases, with 14 bases between them. The CDR3 totals 13 residues. Germline V gene sequence: CDR1 SGHAT, CDR2 FQNNGV. In DNA, the CDR3 is TGTGCCAGCAGCTACCTTTCAGGGACAGAGCAGTTCTTC. It encodes CASSYLSGTEQFF.

The CDR3 nucleotides are TGCGCCAGCAGAGTTCGGGAGATATCTGGCAATGAGCAGTTCTTC. Protein: CASRVREISGNEQFF. V usage is TRBV5-1 and J usage is TRBJ2-1; D is perhaps TRBD2 (6 bases). Germline CDR1 reads SGHRS; CDR2 reads YFSETQ. The CDR3 totals 15 residues. Deletions cut 5 bases from V and 6 bases from J, with 18 bases between.

A remark on this clone: The junction does not match germline at one end; this may be a read error. The chain recombines TRBV7-7 with TRBJ2-5; D gene uncertain. The CDR3 length is 11 residues. CDR1 and CDR2 from the germline V gene are SSHAT and FNYEAQ (reference sequence). The CDR3 sequence: CASSPQETQYF. For the CDR3, the DNA is TGTGCTAGCAGCCCTCAAGAGACCCAGTACTTC.

The chain carries TRBV24-1 and TRBJ2-1; the D gene is possibly TRBD2 (6 bases). The length of the CDR3 is 13 residues. Germline CDR1 KGHDR, CDR2 SFDVKD. V lost 4 bases, J lost 7 bases, and 10 bases lay in between. CDR3 loop: CATSDRLVNEQFF. The CDR3 DNA reads as TGTGCCACCAGTGACAGACTAGTAAATGAGCAGTTCTTC.

The chain combines TRBV11-2 with TRBJ2-7, with 10 bases lining up with TRBD2. Germline trimming cut 2 bases from V and 1 base from J; bases unmatched to any gene: 2. The CDR3 runs to 15 residues. The V gene's germline CDR1 is SGHAT and CDR2 FQNNGV. DNA for the CDR3: TGTGCCAGCAGCTTACCGACTAGCGGGTCCTACGAGCAGTACTTC. Encoded protein: CASSLPTSGSYEQYF. Based on the CDR3 plus reference TRBV11-2 and TRBJ2-7, the full variable domain is EAGVAQSPRYKIIEKRQSVAFWCNPISGHATLYWYQQILGQGPKLLIQFQNNGVVDDSQLPKDRFSAERLKGVDSTLKIQPAKLEDSAVYLCASSLPTSGSYEQYFGPGTRLTVT.

The chain joins TRBV9 to TRBJ2-1; the D gene is possibly TRBD1 (6 bases). From germline, CDR1 is SGDLS and CDR2 YYNGEE. Between the trimmed V and J ends, which lost 2 bases and 9 bases, there was a span of 12 bases. The CDR3 is 13 residues long. The CDR3 spells CASSVLQGPEQFF. The CDR3, as DNA: TGTGCCAGCAGCGTCCTACAGGGACCTGAGCAGTTCTTC.

The chain recombines TRBV11-2 with TRBJ2-5; TRBD1 is a possible D gene (5 bases). The J call may be wrong; the DNA end is better matched by TRBJ2-7. Germline V gene data show CDR1 as SGHAT and CDR2 as FQNNGV. The CDR3 has 12 amino acids. CDR3 DNA: TGTGCCAGCACTGGACCAGGGTACGAGCAGTACTTC. Its translation: CASTGPGYEQYF.

V usage is TRBV15 and J usage is TRBJ2-3; D might be TRBD1 (6 bases). This CDR3 has 16 amino acids. With 0 bases removed from V and 6 bases from J, the gap between germline ends came to 16 bases. CDR1 and CDR2 from the germline V gene are LNHNV and YYDKDF (reference sequence). CDR3 protein: CATSRDGLPGADTQYF. The CDR3 bases are TGTGCCACCAGCAGAGATGGTCTTCCAGGGGCCGATACGCAGTATTTT.

This chain uses TRBV29-1 with TRBJ2-3, with 7 bases lining up with TRBD2. Per germline, CDR1 SQVTM and CDR2 ANQGSEA. The CDR3 runs to 14 residues. The trim removed 5 bases at V and 2 bases at J, leaving 7 bases unmatched. CDR3 protein: CSVPERDYTDTQYF. The CDR3 DNA reads TGCAGCGTTCCTGAGCGGGACTACACAGATACGCAGTATTTT.

J is TRBJ2-1 and V is TRBV20-1, with TRBD2 matching over 9 bases. Germline trimming cut 3 bases from V and 0 bases from J; bases unmatched to any gene: 0. The germline V gene has CDR1 DFQATT and CDR2 SNEGSKA (reference sequence). This CDR3 is 14 amino acids long. CDR3 protein: CSASSGSSYNEQFF. CDR3 bases: TGCAGTGCTAGTAGCGGGAGCTCCTACAATGAGCAGTTCTTC.

This chain connects TRBV5-5 to TRBJ1-5, with D maybe TRBD1 (5 bases). Germline V gives CDR1 SGHKS, CDR2 YYEKEE (reference sequence). V lost 5 bases and J 1 base, leaving 10 bases between the germline ends. CDR3 size: 14 residues. The CDR3 protein is CASSSRQSNQPQHF. The DNA of the CDR3 is TGTGCCAGCAGTTCCCGACAGAGCAATCAGCCCCAGCATTTT.

The rearrangement joins TRBV19 to TRBJ2-3; 11 bases are shared with TRBD2. This CDR3 has 16 amino acids. V was pared by 4 bases and J by 2 bases, with 5 bases of the junction left unmatched. CDR1 is LNHDA, CDR2 SQIVND, per germline (reference sequence). CDR3 in DNA: TGTGCCAGTAGTACACTAGCGGGAGACCTCACAGATACGCAGTATTTT. The encoded protein is CASSTLAGDLTDTQYF.

This clone has more than one count but fewer than ten. The rearrangement joins TRBV24-1 to TRBJ1-2; TRBD1 matches 7 bases. Germline trimming cut 2 bases from V and 5 bases from J; bases unmatched to any gene: 10. The germline CDR1 and CDR2 sequences are KGHDR and SFDVKD. The CDR3 length is 16 residues. CDR3 bases: TGTGCCACCAGTGATTCTACGGGAGGGGGCTTTTATGGCTACACCTTC. Translating gives CATSDSTGGGFYGYTF.

The chain carries TRBV28 and TRBJ1-5, with TRBD1 identical over 8 bases. In germline, CDR1 is MDHEN, CDR2 SYDVKM. CDR3 length: 16 amino acids. V lost 6 bases, J lost 2 bases, and 9 bases stayed unmatched. The CDR3 DNA reads TGTGCCAGCAGGGACTATGGGACAGGTGGCAATCAGCCCCAGCATTTT. Residues: CASRDYGTGGNQPQHF.

The J gene is TRBJ1-5, the V gene TRBV10-3, with 8 bases lining up with TRBD1. CDR3 size: 14 residues. V lost 3 bases and J lost 5; bases outside the gene matches: 3. Germline CDR1 reads ENHRY; CDR2 reads SYGVKD. CDR3 nucleotides: TGTGCCATCAGTGAATCAGGGGGCGATCAGCCCCAGCATTTT. Amino acids: CAISESGGDQPQHF.

This clone has more than one count but fewer than ten. The J gene is TRBJ1-1, the V gene TRBV3-1 (or the pseudogene TRBV3-2); D is ambiguous. Germline V gene sequence: CDR1 LGHDT, CDR2 YNNKEL (reference sequence). The CDR3 spans 12 residues. The V end was cut by 6 bases, the J end by 1 base, with 6 bases between. The CDR3 region is CASRDKNTEAFF. CDR3 nucleotides: TGTGCCAGCAGAGACAAGAACACTGAAGCTTTCTTT.

J is TRBJ2-1 and V is TRBV3-1 (or the pseudogene TRBV3-2), with unresolved D. The CDR3 totals 13 residues. Germline-derived CDR1 and CDR2 are LGHDT and YNNKEL (reference sequence). Trimming cost V 1 base and J 4 bases, with 5 bases left between them. Here the CDR3 reads CASSQASYNEQFF. The CDR3 nucleotides are TGTGCCAGCAGCCAAGCCTCTTACAATGAGCAGTTCTTC.